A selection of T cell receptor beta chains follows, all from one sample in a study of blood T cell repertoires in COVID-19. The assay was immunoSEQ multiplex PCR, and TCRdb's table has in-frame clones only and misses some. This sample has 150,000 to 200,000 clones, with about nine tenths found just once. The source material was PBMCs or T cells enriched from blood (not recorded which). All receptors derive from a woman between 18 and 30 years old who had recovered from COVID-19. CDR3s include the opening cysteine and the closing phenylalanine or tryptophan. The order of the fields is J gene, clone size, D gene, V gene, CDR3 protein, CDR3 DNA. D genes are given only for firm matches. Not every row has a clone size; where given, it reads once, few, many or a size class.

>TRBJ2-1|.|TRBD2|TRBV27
CASSFLTSGKPYNEQFF
TGTGCCAGCAGTTTCCTAACTAGCGGGAAACCCTACAATGAGCAGTTCTTC
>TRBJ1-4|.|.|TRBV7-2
CASSTAGRSNEKLFF
TGTGCCAGCAGCACGGCGGGGCGGAGTAATGAAAAACTGTTTTTT
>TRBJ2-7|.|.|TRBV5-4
CASSHPSEGRYEQYF
TGTGCCAGCAGCCACCCATCTGAGGGTAGGTACGAGCAGTACTTC
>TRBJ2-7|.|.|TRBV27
CASSSSGIEQYF
TGTGCCAGCAGTTCATCCGGGATCGAGCAGTACTTC
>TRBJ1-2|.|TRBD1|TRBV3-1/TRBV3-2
CASSRWDRGYGYTF
TGTGCCAGCAGCCGATGGGACAGGGGGTATGGCTACACCTTC
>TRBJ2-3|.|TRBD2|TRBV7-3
CASSLGGGQRTDTQYF
TGTGCCAGCAGCTTAGGCGGGGGGCAACGCACAGATACGCAGTATTTT
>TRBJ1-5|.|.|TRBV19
CASSKKVQFSNQPQHF
TGTGCCAGTAGTAAGAAGGTACAGTTTAGCAATCAGCCCCAGCATTTT
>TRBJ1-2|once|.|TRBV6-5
CASRQARGGYTF
TGTGCCAGCCGACAGGCACGAGGTGGCTACACCTTC
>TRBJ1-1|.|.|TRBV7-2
CASSPLGGSMNTEAFF
TGTGCCAGCAGCCCCTTGGGGGGATCCATGAACACTGAAGCTTTCTTT
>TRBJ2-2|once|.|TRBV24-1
CAAGQRGCGELFF
TGTGCCGCCGGACAGCGGGGCTGCGGGGAGCTGTTTTTT
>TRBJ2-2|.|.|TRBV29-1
CSVTFFGDLNTGELFF
TGCAGCGTTACATTTTTCGGGGATTTGAACACCGGGGAGCTGTTTTTT
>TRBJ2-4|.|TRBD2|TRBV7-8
CASSLVIGTSGSKGKNIQYF
TGTGCCAGCAGCTTAGTTATAGGGACTAGCGGATCGAAAGGCAAAAACATTCAGTACTTC
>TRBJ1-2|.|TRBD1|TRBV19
CASSTTTGGGNGYTF
TGTGCCAGTAGTACCACAACAGGGGGCGGGAATGGCTACACCTTC
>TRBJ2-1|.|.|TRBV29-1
CSADAASVANEQFF
TGCAGCGCCGACGCGGCGTCAGTCGCGAATGAGCAGTTCTTC
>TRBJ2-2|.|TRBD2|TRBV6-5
CATGKPSGVTGELFF
TGTGCCACCGGAAAACCTAGCGGAGTGACCGGGGAGCTGTTTTTT
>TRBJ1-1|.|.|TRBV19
CASSIDGGQNTEAFF
TGTGCCAGTAGTATAGACGGTGGACAGAACACTGAAGCTTTCTTT
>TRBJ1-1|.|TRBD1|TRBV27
CASSYGTGALEAFF
TGTGCCAGCAGTTATGGGACAGGAGCCCTTGAAGCTTTCTTT
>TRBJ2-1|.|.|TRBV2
CASSVGLQGEQFF
TGTGCCAGCAGTGTGGGACTCCAGGGCGAGCAGTTCTTC
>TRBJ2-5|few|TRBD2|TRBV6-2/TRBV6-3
CASSYSIASGRLEETQYF
TGTGCCAGCAGTTACTCGATTGCTAGCGGGAGATTGGAAGAGACCCAGTACTTC
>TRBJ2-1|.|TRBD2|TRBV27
CASSTGTSGGNEQFF
TGTGCCAGCAGTACCGGGACTAGCGGGGGGAATGAGCAGTTCTTC
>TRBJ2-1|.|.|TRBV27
CASTNGDPAYNEQFF
TGTGCCAGCACCAACGGGGATCCAGCTTACAATGAGCAGTTCTTC
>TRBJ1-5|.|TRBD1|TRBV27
CASSFGAGGQPQHF
TGTGCCAGCAGTTTTGGGGCAGGGGGTCAGCCCCAGCATTTT
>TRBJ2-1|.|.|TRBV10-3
CATAQDNEQFF
TGTGCCACTGCCCAGGACAATGAGCAGTTCTTC
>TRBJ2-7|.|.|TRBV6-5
CASSYSRSLGEQYF
TGTGCCAGCAGTTACTCTCGGAGCCTAGGAGAGCAGTACTTC
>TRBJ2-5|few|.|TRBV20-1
CSASTGGRETQYF
TGCAGTGCTAGTACAGGTGGGAGGGAGACCCAGTACTTC
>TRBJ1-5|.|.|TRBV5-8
CASSPEPLNQPQHF
TGTGCCAGCAGTCCCGAACCTCTAAATCAGCCCCAGCATTTT
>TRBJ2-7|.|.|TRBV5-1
CASSLGGIYEQYF
TGCGCCAGCAGCTTAGGGGGAATCTACGAGCAGTACTTC
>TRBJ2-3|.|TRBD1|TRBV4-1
CASRDGQGLTDTQYF
TGCGCCAGCAGGGACGGACAGGGACTCACAGATACGCAGTATTTT
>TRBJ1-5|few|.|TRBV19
CASSTGLNQPQHF
TGTGCCAGTAGTACAGGATTAAATCAGCCCCAGCATTTT
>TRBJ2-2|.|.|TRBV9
CASRRTGSTGELFF
TGTGCCAGCAGAAGAACAGGTAGCACCGGGGAGCTGTTTTTT
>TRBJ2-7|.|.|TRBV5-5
CASSLRGRQGDEQYF
TGTGCCAGCAGCTTGAGGGGTCGGCAGGGCGACGAGCAGTACTTC
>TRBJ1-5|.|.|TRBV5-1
CASSQPGGGNQPQHF
TGCGCCAGCAGCCAGCCGGGTGGAGGGAATCAGCCCCAGCATTTT
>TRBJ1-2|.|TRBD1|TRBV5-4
CASSLGPRDRGPGGYTF
TGTGCCAGCAGCTTGGGACCCCGGGACAGGGGGCCGGGTGGCTACACCTTC
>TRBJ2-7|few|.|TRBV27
CASSLLSGAEQYF
TGTGCCAGCAGTTTATTATCAGGGGCCGAGCAGTACTTC
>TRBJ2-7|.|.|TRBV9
CASSPQGNRVREQYF
TGTGCCAGCAGCCCCCAAGGGAACAGGGTTCGCGAGCAGTACTTC
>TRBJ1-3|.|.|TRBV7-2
CATRQASSGNTIYF
TGTGCCACTAGACAGGCCAGCTCTGGAAACACCATATATTTT
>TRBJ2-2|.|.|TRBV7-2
CASSQDRINTGELFF
TGTGCCAGCAGCCAAGACAGAATCAACACCGGGGAGCTGTTTTTT
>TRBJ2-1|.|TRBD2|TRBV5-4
CASSLPLAGGFNEQFF
TGTGCCAGCAGCTTGCCACTAGCGGGAGGATTCAATGAGCAGTTCTTC
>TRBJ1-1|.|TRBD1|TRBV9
CASSVTGGVAEAFF
TGTGCCAGCAGCGTGACAGGGGGAGTAGCTGAAGCTTTCTTT
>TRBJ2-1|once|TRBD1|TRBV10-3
CAISEPRTGNLVNEQFF
TGTGCCATCAGTGAGCCCAGGACAGGGAACTTGGTCAATGAGCAGTTCTTC
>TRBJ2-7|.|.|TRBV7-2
CASSLGGPYEQYF
TGTGCCAGCAGCTTGGGGGGTCCTTACGAGCAGTACTTC
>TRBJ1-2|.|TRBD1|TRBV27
CASRSTGANYGYTF
TGTGCCAGCCGCTCTACAGGGGCGAACTATGGCTACACCTTC